Below are 23 T cell receptor beta chains sequenced from a single sample in a study of T cell responses to AZD1222 COVID-19 vaccine. The table came from immunoSEQ multiplex PCR; TCRdb's copy has only in-frame clones and leaves some out. Counted here are nearly 90,000 clones, roughly 88% occurring once; the ten biggest clones make up around 10%. The sample was peripheral blood, taken on day 0 of MenACWY control vaccination. The origin of the receptors is an adult in good health.

The rearrangement joins TRBV19 to TRBJ2-7, with 8 bases aligning to TRBD2. J lost 4 bases, V lost 5 bases, and 4 bases had no gene match. This CDR3 spans 13 amino acids. CDR1 is LNHDA, CDR2 SQIVND, per germline (reference sequence). The CDR3 here is CASSPSGGYEQYF. The CDR3, as DNA: TGTGCCAGTAGTCCCAGCGGGGGTTACGAGCAGTACTTC.

V usage is TRBV7-2 and J usage is TRBJ1-3; no firm D call. The CDR3 extends over 15 amino acids. Germline lookup yields CDR1 SGHTA and CDR2 FQGNSA. V lost 0 bases and J 4 bases, leaving 10 bases between the germline ends. The CDR3 region is CASSLARFGGNTIYF. Here the CDR3 DNA reads TGTGCCAGCAGCTTAGCCAGGTTTGGCGGAAACACCATATATTTT.

The chain recombines TRBV6-2 or TRBV6-3 with TRBJ1-1, with TRBD1 matching over 8 bases. CDR3 length equals 15 residues. Germline loops: CDR1 MNHEY, CDR2 SVGEGT. The V and J ends lost 1 base and 6 bases, in that order; junction bases with no gene match: 7. The CDR3 here is CASSYLAQGAAEAFF. The CDR3, as DNA: TGTGCCAGCAGTTACTTGGCTCAGGGGGCTGCTGAAGCTTTCTTT.

The chain has TRBV7-2 and TRBJ1-1; 8 bases map to TRBD1. The V and J ends lost 5 bases and 1 base, in that order; junction bases with no gene match: 3. Germline CDR1 SGHTA, CDR2 FQGNSA. This CDR3 is 14 amino acids long. The CDR3 coding sequence is TGTGCCAGCAGCCTACAGGGGGGGAACACTGAAGCTTTCTTT. It codes for CASSLQGGNTEAFF.

The chain uses TRBV14 and TRBJ2-1, with D possibly TRBD2 on 5 matching bases. V lost 1 base and J 4 bases, leaving 11 bases between the germline ends. Germline V CDR1 and CDR2: SGHDN, FVKESK. The CDR3 loop spans 15 amino acids. CDR3 sequence: CASSQVRRAYNEQFF. The CDR3 DNA follows: TGTGCCAGCAGCCAAGTAAGGCGGGCGTACAATGAGCAGTTCTTC.

This chain links TRBV30 with TRBJ1-5, with D hard to call. CDR3 size: 15 residues. Per the germline V gene, CDR1 is GTSNPN and CDR2 is SVGIG (reference sequence). Deletions cut 3 bases from V and 5 bases from J, with 17 bases between. Written as DNA, the CDR3 is TGTGCCTGGAGAAGTGGTCTCCGGTCGGATCAGCCCCAGCATTTT. This gives the protein CAWRSGLRSDQPQHF.

In its sample, this clone was seen once. The rearrangement links TRBV6-1 to TRBJ1-1, with D possibly being TRBD1 (5 bases). The CDR3 has 14 amino acids. The V gene lost 2 bases and the J gene lost 3 bases, with 10 bases spanning the gap. From germline, CDR1 is MNHNS and CDR2 SASEGT. The CDR3 is CASSERGRDTEAFF. The CDR3 nucleotides are TGTGCCAGCAGTGAAAGGGGCAGGGACACTGAAGCTTTCTTT.

V is TRBV7-4 and J is TRBJ2-5, with D tentatively TRBD2 (6 bases). Looked up from germline, CDR1 is SGHVT and CDR2 is SQSDAQ. V shed 3 bases and J shed 0 bases, with 14 bases lying between them. This CDR3 spans 16 amino acids. The CDR3 region is CASSFPGLLYQETQYF. The CDR3 DNA reads as TGTGCCAGCAGCTTTCCGGGACTTTTGTACCAAGAGACCCAGTACTTC.

The chain joins TRBV5-6 to TRBJ2-2; the D is unclear. The germline gives CDR1 SGHDT, CDR2 YYEEEE. Trimming took off 4 bases at V and 0 bases at J, with 4 bases between the two ends. This CDR3 is 13 amino acids long. The CDR3 here is CASSAANTGELFF. Here the CDR3 DNA reads TGTGCCAGCAGCGCTGCGAACACCGGGGAGCTGTTTTTT.

The V gene is TRBV2, the J gene TRBJ1-1; D remains unclear. Germline V CDR1 and CDR2: SNHLY, FYNNEI. V was trimmed by 1 base and J by 1 base, leaving 4 bases between them. The CDR3 length is 13 residues. The CDR3 DNA reads TGTGCCAGCAGTGAAGTGGAGAACACTGAAGCTTTCTTT. The encoded protein is CASSEVENTEAFF.

The genes are TRBV2 and TRBJ2-1, with 14 bases lining up with TRBD2. Germline loops: CDR1 SNHLY, CDR2 FYNNEI. The CDR3 extends over 17 amino acids. V lost 3 bases to trimming and J lost 7 bases; unmatched junction nucleotides: 8. CDR3 region: CASSDTMTSGGANEQFF. The CDR3 coding sequence is TGTGCCAGCAGTGACACGATGACTAGCGGGGGGGCGAATGAGCAGTTCTTC. Full variable domain (outside the CDR3, taken from reference TRBV2 and TRBJ2-1): EPEVTQTPSHQVTQMGQEVILRCVPISNHLYFYWYRQILGQKVEFLVSFYNNEISEKSEIFDDQFSVERPDGSNFTLKIRSTKLEDSAMYFCASSDTMTSGGANEQFFGPGTRLTVL.

The rearrangement uses TRBV6-2 or TRBV6-3 and TRBJ2-7; 7 bases match TRBD1. The CDR3 length is 16 residues. In germline, CDR1 is MNHEY, CDR2 SVGEGT. The ends lost 6 bases at V and 0 bases at J; junction bases unmatched: 11. CDR3 residues: CASSSGQAFSSYEQYF. The CDR3, as DNA: TGTGCCAGCAGCTCCGGACAGGCGTTTAGCTCCTACGAGCAGTACTTC.

V and J are TRBV9 and TRBJ2-3; TRBD2 aligns across 16 bases. Germline V gene data show CDR1 as SGDLS and CDR2 as YYNGEE. This CDR3 has 18 amino acids. With 0 bases clipped from V and 4 bases from J, the junction kept 5 bases outside the gene matches. DNA for the CDR3: TGTGCCAGCAGCGTAGCCCCGGGACTAGCGGGGGGGGCAGATACGCAGTATTTT. As protein: CASSVAPGLAGGADTQYF.

The chain recombines TRBV2 with TRBJ2-7; D may match TRBD1 or TRBD2 (5 bases each). The CDR3 has 11 amino acids. Trimming left V 7 bases short and J 6 bases short, with 10 bases between. CDR1 and CDR2 (germline): SNHLY, FYNNEI. The CDR3 region is CASTQGPEQYF. The CDR3 coding sequence is TGTGCCAGCACCCAGGGACCCGAGCAGTACTTC.

This rearrangement joins TRBV27 to TRBJ1-6, with TRBD1 as a possible D gene (5 bases). This CDR3 region has 16 residues. Germline V gives CDR1 MNHEY, CDR2 SMNVEV (reference sequence). Between the trimmed V and J ends, which lost 7 bases and 2 bases, there was a span of 15 bases. The CDR3 reads CASTSQDSPYNSPLHF. CDR3 DNA sequence: TGTGCCAGCACTTCCCAAGACAGCCCCTATAATTCACCCCTCCACTTT.

The CDR3 loop is CASSPDGSGTTRSPLHF. CDR3 DNA: TGTGCCAGCTCACCGGATGGCTCCGGGACAACTCGTTCACCCCTCCACTTT. The chain has TRBV18 and TRBJ1-6; tentative D call: TRBD1 (6 bases). V lost 3 bases and J lost 9, with 21 bases in between. Germline-derived CDR1 and CDR2 are KGHSH and LQKENI. This CDR3 comprises 17 residues.

This chain uses TRBV20-1 with TRBJ2-1, with D uncertain. The CDR3 covers 11 residues. Trimming took off 6 bases at V and 7 bases at J, with 10 bases between the two ends. The germline CDR1 and CDR2 sequences are DFQATT and SNEGSKA (reference sequence). The CDR3 coding sequence is TGCAGTGCGGAACAGAGGAATGAGCAGTTCTTC. Protein sequence: CSAEQRNEQFF.

The CDR3 is CASKLTGGLSEKLFF. CDR3 in DNA: TGCGCCAGCAAGTTGACAGGGGGCTTATCAGAAAAACTGTTTTTT. V usage is TRBV5-1 and J usage is TRBJ1-4; 10 nucleotides align to TRBD1. The V gene's germline CDR1 is SGHRS and CDR2 YFSETQ. V dropped 6 bases and J dropped 8; count of bases not matched to a gene: 10. This CDR3 spans 15 amino acids.

The count of this clone is one. V usage is TRBV6-5 and J usage is TRBJ2-7; 7 bases are shared with TRBD2. This CDR3 has 13 residues. Germline CDR1 MNHEY, CDR2 SVGAGI. V lost 7 bases, J lost 3 bases, and 6 bases stayed unmatched. Written as DNA, the CDR3 is TGTGCCAGCAAACTAGCGACGATCTACGAGCAGTACTTC. This gives the protein CASKLATIYEQYF.

V is TRBV20-1 and J is TRBJ2-5; possible D gene TRBD2, 5 bases. The CDR3 has 11 amino acids. CDR1 is DFQATT, CDR2 SNEGSKA, per germline (reference sequence). Deletions cut 3 bases from V and 3 bases from J, with 5 bases between. CDR3 amino acids: CSASGEETQYF. The DNA for the CDR3 is TGCAGTGCTAGCGGGGAAGAGACCCAGTACTTC.

This chain joins TRBV7-2 and TRBJ1-6, with a possible D match to TRBD1 (5 bases). Germline CDR1 SGHTA, CDR2 FQGNSA. The CDR3 length is 14 residues. V lost 8 bases to trimming and J lost 0 bases, with 8 bases between them. For the CDR3, the DNA is TGTGCCAGCGTTGGGGGCTCCTATAATTCACCCCTCCACTTT. Amino acids: CASVGGSYNSPLHF. The entire variable domain, with the rest obtained from reference TRBV7-2 and TRBJ1-6, is as follows: GAGVSQSPSNKVTEKGKDVELRCDPISGHTALYWYRQSLGQGLEFLIYFQGNSAPDKSGLPSDRFSAERTGGSVSTLTIQRTQQEDSAVYLCASVGGSYNSPLHFGNGTRLTVT.

This chain joins TRBV9 and TRBJ1-4, with D possibly matching TRBD1 (5 bases). Germline lookup yields CDR1 SGDLS and CDR2 YYNGEE. Trimming cost V 0 bases and J 4 bases, with 13 bases left between them. The CDR3 consists of 16 residues. CDR3 DNA: TGTGCCAGCAGCGTAGAGGGAAGAGGGGTTAATGAAAAACTGTTTTTT. It encodes CASSVEGRGVNEKLFF.

The V and J genes are TRBV6-5 and TRBJ2-7; the D gene is possibly TRBD1 (6 bases). V was pared by 0 bases and J by 2 bases, with 8 bases between. The CDR3 spans 14 residues. CDR1 and CDR2 from the germline V gene are MNHEY and SVGAGI. The CDR3 bases are TGTGCCAGCAGTTACTCGCAGGGGACCTACGAGCAGTACTTC. It codes for CASSYSQGTYEQYF.